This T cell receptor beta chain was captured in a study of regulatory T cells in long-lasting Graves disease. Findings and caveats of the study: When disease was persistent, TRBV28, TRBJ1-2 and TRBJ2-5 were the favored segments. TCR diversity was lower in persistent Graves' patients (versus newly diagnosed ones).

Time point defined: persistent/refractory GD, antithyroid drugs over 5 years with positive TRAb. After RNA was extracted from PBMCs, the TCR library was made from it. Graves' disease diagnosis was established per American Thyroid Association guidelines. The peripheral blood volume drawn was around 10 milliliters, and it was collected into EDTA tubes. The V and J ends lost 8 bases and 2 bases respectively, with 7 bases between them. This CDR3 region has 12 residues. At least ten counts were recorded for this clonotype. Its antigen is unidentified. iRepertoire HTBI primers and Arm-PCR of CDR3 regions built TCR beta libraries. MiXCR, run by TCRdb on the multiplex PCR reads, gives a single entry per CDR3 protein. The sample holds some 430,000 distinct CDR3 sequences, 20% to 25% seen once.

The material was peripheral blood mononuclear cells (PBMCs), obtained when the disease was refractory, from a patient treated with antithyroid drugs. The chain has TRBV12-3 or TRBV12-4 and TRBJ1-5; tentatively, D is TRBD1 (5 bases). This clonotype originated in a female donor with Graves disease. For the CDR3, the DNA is TGTGCCAGCTGGGGGGGCAATCAGCCCCAGCATTTT. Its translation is CASWGGNQPQHF.